This T cell receptor beta chain was captured by sequencing in a study of regulatory T cells in long-lasting Graves disease. Overall study: It was over 5 years of antithyroid drugs, with positive TSH receptor antibodies, that meant persistent Graves' disease. General study findings and limits: New patients shared fewer public clonotypes (around 970) than persistent patients did (roughly 2,700).

According to the study, TCR beta libraries were built with iRepertoire HTBI primers and CDR3-region Arm-PCR. MiXCR, run by TCRdb on the multiplex PCR reads, gives a single entry per CDR3 protein. Of 350,000 to 500,000 distinct CDR3 sequences detected, roughly 21% appear once; the ten largest clones hold around 15%. This CDR3 comprises 14 residues. V dropped 0 bases and J dropped 3; count of bases not matched to a gene: 2. CDR1 and CDR2 from the germline V gene are MNHNS and SASEGT. Comments on this clonotype: Its antigen is as yet unknown.

Sample time point: persistent/refractory GD, antithyroid drugs over 5 years with positive TRAb. From PBMCs, RNA was extracted and then used to make the TCR library. The specimen was peripheral blood mononuclear cells (PBMCs), collected when the disease was refractory, from a patient treated with antithyroid drugs. The chain recombines TRBV6-1 with TRBJ2-7, with 7 bases identical to TRBD2. The sequence came from a female donor with Graves disease. The CDR3 bases are TGTGCCAGCAGTGAAGCGGGAGGGAGCTACGAGCAGTACTTC. Protein: CASSEAGGSYEQYF.